The following is a T cell receptor beta chain sequence with its context. Its antigen is not known. This entry comes from a study of CXCR3-negative and CXCR3-positive naive CD8 T cells. Study details: Sequencing brought in approximately 140 million TRB reads altogether, and each library got about 1.5 +/- 0.3 million. Findings of the study overall: The study found that naive CXCR3-negative and CXCR3-positive cells shared TRBV-TRBJ usage, while memory cells differed. Researchers report that CXCR3-positive naive cells carry more hydrophobic TRB CDR3s than CXCR3-negative naive cells. Naive subsets expressed similar surface CD5; TRB CDR3 features served to infer TCR strength.

UMI-labeled 5' RACE TRB cDNA libraries were prepared from the cells. No DNA is given; TCRdb re-called the 5' RACE reads and lists each CDR3 protein once. This table lists roughly 90,000 distinct CDR3 sequences. The CDR3 loop spans 17 amino acids. The V gene's germline CDR1 is SQVTM and CDR2 ANQGSEA. The sequenced material came from naive CXCR3- CD8+ T cells from blood. Subset described: CD45RO-CCR7+CD27+CD95- naive CD8+ T cells lacking CXCR3 (TNR3-). J is TRBJ2-1 and V is TRBV29-1; TCRdb's D call of TRBD2 is untestable without DNA. The clonotype comes from a human donor in good health. Some clones in this sample may be carry-over from other donors' samples. CDR3 loop: CSVEREHPALSYNEQFF.